This is a list of T cell receptor beta chains from one sample in a study of OX40 agonist ivuxolimab in advanced cancers. Assay used: immunoSEQ multiplex PCR; TCRdb lists only in-frame clones, some missing. There are 45,000 or so clones in the sample; roughly 80% occur only once, and roughly 2.1% lies in the top ten. This sample comprised CD4+ or CD8+ T cells sorted from blood, obtained in a trial of the OX40 agonist ivuxolimab. These receptors were obtained from an adult with an advanced solid tumor such as melanoma, head and neck, liver or kidney cancer. CDR3s include the opening cysteine and the closing phenylalanine or tryptophan. The order of the fields is CDR3 DNA, CDR3 protein, J gene, clone size, D gene, V gene. D genes are given only for firm matches. Clone sizes are given selectively: once, few, many, or a class where the clone is expanded.

CDR3 DNA: TGTGCCACCAGCAGAGGGTCGGACTATGGCTACACCTTC
CDR3 protein: CATSRGSDYGYTF
J gene: TRBJ1-2
clone size: .
D gene: .
V gene: TRBV15

CDR3 DNA: TGTGCCAGCAGCTTATGGGACGAACGGGGTAATGAGCAGTTCTTC
CDR3 protein: CASSLWDERGNEQFF
J gene: TRBJ2-1
clone size: .
D gene: .
V gene: TRBV7-6

CDR3 DNA: TGCGCCAGCAGCTTGTGGAGAGACTACGAGCAGTACTTC
CDR3 protein: CASSLWRDYEQYF
J gene: TRBJ2-7
clone size: .
D gene: .
V gene: TRBV5-1

CDR3 DNA: TGTGCCACCAGCAGAGAACGAAACAATGAGCAGTTCTTC
CDR3 protein: CATSRERNNEQFF
J gene: TRBJ2-1
clone size: .
D gene: .
V gene: TRBV15

CDR3 DNA: TGTGCCAGCAGCTTGGGGCGGGGGCCAGCATCTGATACGCAGTATTTT
CDR3 protein: CASSLGRGPASDTQYF
J gene: TRBJ2-3
clone size: .
D gene: .
V gene: TRBV7-8

CDR3 DNA: TGTGCCAGCAGCTTACAGAGCACCGGGGAGCTGTTTTTT
CDR3 protein: CASSLQSTGELFF
J gene: TRBJ2-2
clone size: .
D gene: .
V gene: TRBV5-4

CDR3 DNA: TGCGCCAGCAGCTTTGGGGGGGTCACAGATACGCAGTATTTT
CDR3 protein: CASSFGGVTDTQYF
J gene: TRBJ2-3
clone size: .
D gene: TRBD2
V gene: TRBV5-1

CDR3 DNA: TGTGCCAGCAGCCTAGGGGTAGCGGAGATCCAGTACTTC
CDR3 protein: CASSLGVAEIQYF
J gene: TRBJ2-5
clone size: .
D gene: .
V gene: TRBV6-5

CDR3 DNA: TGTGCCAGCAGCTTAGATTGGACAGGGAATCAGCCCCAGCATTTT
CDR3 protein: CASSLDWTGNQPQHF
J gene: TRBJ1-5
clone size: once
D gene: TRBD1
V gene: TRBV7-2

CDR3 DNA: TGTGCCAGCAGTTCAGGGAACACCGGGGAGCTGTTTTTT
CDR3 protein: CASSSGNTGELFF
J gene: TRBJ2-2
clone size: few
D gene: .
V gene: TRBV6-5

CDR3 DNA: TGTGCCGCGCTGGCAGGGGGCACCTACGAGCAGTACTTC
CDR3 protein: CAALAGGTYEQYF
J gene: TRBJ2-7
clone size: once
D gene: TRBD1
V gene: TRBV10-3

CDR3 DNA: TGTGCCTGGAGCGCCGACAGGGGTACCCTCATGAACACTGAAGCTTTCTTT
CDR3 protein: CAWSADRGTLMNTEAFF
J gene: TRBJ1-1
clone size: .
D gene: TRBD1
V gene: TRBV30

CDR3 DNA: TGTGCCAGCTCAACTACCAGGGAAGCGGGCTACACCTTC
CDR3 protein: CASSTTREAGYTF
J gene: TRBJ1-2
clone size: few
D gene: .
V gene: TRBV18

CDR3 DNA: TGTGCCAGCAAGATCGGGACGGGTAATGAAAAACTGTTTTTT
CDR3 protein: CASKIGTGNEKLFF
J gene: TRBJ1-4
clone size: .
D gene: .
V gene: TRBV6-1

CDR3 DNA: TGTGCCAGTAGTATAGGGCGGCTAGCGGGGGGGCCAAGAGATACGCAGTATTTT
CDR3 protein: CASSIGRLAGGPRDTQYF
J gene: TRBJ2-3
clone size: .
D gene: TRBD2
V gene: TRBV19

CDR3 DNA: TGCGCCAGCAGCCTGGGCTTTGGAACCCCGGGAGGAGATACGCAGTATTTT
CDR3 protein: CASSLGFGTPGGDTQYF
J gene: TRBJ2-3
clone size: once
D gene: TRBD2
V gene: TRBV5-1